This T cell receptor (beta chain) derives from a study of cytomegalovirus exposure and HLA in healthy donors. Study summary: Out of approximately 170 million T cells, an earlier analysis found about 120 million unique TCR beta sequences in total. Findings of the study overall: When analyzed later, a missense DCLRE1C variant was found to be linked to TCR beta V- and J-gene trimming. Later analysis identified several of the most significant clusters that appeared linked to common viral pathogens.

PCR was performed using 60 Vbeta and 13 Jbeta primers. Produced via immunoSEQ multiplex PCR; TCRdb's table is partial and in-frame only. The table lists roughly 100,000 clones, about 83% of them singletons. The CDR3 has 16 amino acids. The trim removed 4 bases at V and 9 bases at J, leaving 10 bases unmatched. Germline assignment: CDR1 SGHNT and CDR2 YYREEE (reference sequence). As concerns this clone: The antigen remains undetermined.

Unrecorded immune exposures were likely, despite nominal health at sampling. The sequencing input was PBMCs. The chain is built from TRBV5-4 and TRBJ2-7; 16 bases line up with TRBD2. This sequence was found in a man aged 18 to 30 in good health and CMV-seronegative. This chain's CDR3 is CASSPRMGLAGGVQYF. The CDR3 DNA is TGTGCCAGCAGCCCAAGAATGGGACTAGCGGGAGGGGTGCAGTACTTC. Drawing the rest from reference TRBV5-4 and TRBJ2-7, the complete variable domain is ETGVTQSPTHLIKTRGQQVTLRCSSQSGHNTVSWYQQALGQGPQFIFQYYREEENGRGNFPPRFSGLQFPNYSSELNVNALELDDSALYLCASSPRMGLAGGVQYFGPGTRLTVT.